The present TCR beta chain was sequenced within a study of blood T cell repertoires in COVID-19. In the study overall: Sites in the United States, Italy and Spain provided acute and convalescent COVID-19 samples. Sources were T cells, B-cell-depleted T cells, or PBMCs; the material itself was cDNA or gDNA.

Trimming took off 7 bases at V and 5 bases at J, with 8 bases between the two ends. Looked up from germline, CDR1 is SNHLY and CDR2 is FYNNEI. This CDR3 comprises 11 residues. Original processing methods: Amplified reference gene primers provided the basis for estimating nucleated cell counts. The assay was immunoSEQ multiplex PCR, and TCRdb's table has in-frame clones only and misses some. Clone size and V and J calls were adopted from that table, with D and trimming inferred from the DNA. The sample lists roughly 100,000 clones, 90% to 95% occurring once. The sample taken for sequencing was peripheral blood. This clonotype was sampled from a human donor in a cohort sampled during active COVID-19. The chain recombines TRBV2 with TRBJ2-5, with D unclear. CDR3 DNA sequence: TGTGCCAGCACCCAGATCGAGACCCAGTACTTC. Translating gives CASTQIETQYF.